This T cell receptor (beta chain) is from a study of cytomegalovirus exposure and HLA in healthy donors. Primers: 60 Vbeta forward and 13 Jbeta reverse. Sequenced by immunoSEQ multiplex PCR; TCRdb stores in-frame clones only, minus some. The data contain fewer than 250,000 clones, 70% to 80% of them singletons. Trimming cost V 3 bases and J 6 bases, with 17 bases left between them. The CDR3 totals 15 residues. The germline V gene encodes CDR1 SEHNR and CDR2 FQNEAQ (reference sequence). Sequencing was performed on PBMCs. V usage is TRBV7-9 and J usage is TRBJ1-2; perhaps TRBD1 as D (5 bases). The sequence was obtained from a woman in her forties or fifties in good health and CMV-seronegative. The CDR3: CASSFVRGYGNGYTF. The DNA for the CDR3 is TGTGCCAGCAGCTTTGTTAGGGGATACGGAAATGGCTACACCTTC.